This T cell receptor beta chain emerged from a study of shared clonotypes between healthy human individuals. Points from the study as a whole: A handful of donors showed sharing of about 4.6% of naive CD4 clonotypes.

Germline lookup yields CDR1 MNHEY and CDR2 SMNVEV (reference sequence). The CDR3 covers 13 residues. The V end lost 2 bases, the J end lost 3 bases, and 6 bases lay between the germline ends. Template for every sorted-subset replicate PCR totaled about 0.2 ug DNA, roughly 30,000 T cell genomes. The table came from immunoSEQ multiplex PCR; TCRdb's copy has only in-frame clones and leaves some out. The repertoire includes over 750,000 clones, 90% to 97% of them detected once, and under 0.3% sits in the top ten. About this clone: What it binds is not known. This sample includes further DNA sequences coding for the same CDR3.

The naive CD8 fraction comprised CD45RO-negative cells positively selected for CCR7 and excluded terminally differentiated effector memory CD45RA+ cells. The clonotype was recovered from a man aged 30 to 45 in good health. Sequencing was carried out using naive CD8+ T cells sorted from blood. The chain carries TRBV27 and TRBJ2-3; D is uncertain. Here the CDR3 reads CASSLMGTDTQYF. CDR3 in DNA: TGTGCCAGCAGTTTAATGGGGACAGATACGCAGTATTTT.